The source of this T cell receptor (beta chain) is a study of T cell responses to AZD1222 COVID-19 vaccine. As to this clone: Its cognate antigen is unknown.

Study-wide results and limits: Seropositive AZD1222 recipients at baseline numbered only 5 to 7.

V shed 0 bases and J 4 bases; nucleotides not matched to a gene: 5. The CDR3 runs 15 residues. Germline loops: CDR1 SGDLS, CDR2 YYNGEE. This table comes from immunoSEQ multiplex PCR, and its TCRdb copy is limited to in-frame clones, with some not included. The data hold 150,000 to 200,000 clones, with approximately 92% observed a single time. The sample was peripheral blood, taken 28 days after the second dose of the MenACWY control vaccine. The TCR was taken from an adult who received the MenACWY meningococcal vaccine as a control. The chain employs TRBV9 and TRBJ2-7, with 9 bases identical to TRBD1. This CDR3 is CASSVEWGTGYEQYF. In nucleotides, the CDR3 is TGTGCCAGCAGCGTAGAATGGGGGACAGGGTACGAGCAGTACTTC.